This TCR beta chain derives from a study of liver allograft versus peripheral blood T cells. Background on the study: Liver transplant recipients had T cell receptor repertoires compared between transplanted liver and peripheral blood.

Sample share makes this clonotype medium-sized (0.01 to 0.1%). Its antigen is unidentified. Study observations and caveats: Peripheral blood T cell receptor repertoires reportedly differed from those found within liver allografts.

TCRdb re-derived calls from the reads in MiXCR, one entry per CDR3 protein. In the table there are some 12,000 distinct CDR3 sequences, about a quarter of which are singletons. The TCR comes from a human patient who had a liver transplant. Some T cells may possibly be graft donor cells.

DNA of the CDR3: TGTGCCAGCTCACCACTTACGGGGGGAGGGCCTGAAGCTTTCTTT. Translated, it gives CASSPLTGGGPEAFF. The chain couples TRBV18 to TRBJ1-1, with D tentatively TRBD1 (5 bases). V was clipped by 1 base and J by 6 bases, with 15 bases between them. Germline lookup yields CDR1 KGHSH and CDR2 LQKENI. This CDR3 spans 15 amino acids. Based on the CDR3 plus reference TRBV18 and TRBJ1-1, the full variable domain is NAGVMQNPRHLVRRRGQEARLRCSPMKGHSHVYWYRQLPEEGLKFMVYLQKENIIDESGMPKERFSAEFPKEGPSILRIQQVVRGDSAAYFCASSPLTGGGPEAFFGQGTRLTVV.